This T cell receptor (beta chain) was observed in a study of Graves' ophthalmopathy and Graves' hyperthyroidism (dated by TCRdb to the late 2010s). Describing the broader study: Peripheral blood was collected at initial diagnosis, prior to any treatment. In roughly 6 hyperthyroidism patients, T-cell repertoires of thyroid tissue and blood were compared. The approximately 97 discovery patients were randomly divided into training and test sets at a 7:3 ratio. A discovery set of 100 patients (43 ophthalmopathy, some 58 stable hyperthyroidism) was enrolled to explore V-J signatures distinguishing ophthalmopathy from hyperthyroidism. The study used signatures of the TCR beta repertoire to tell Graves' ophthalmopathy apart from Graves' hyperthyroidism and to predict which patients would progress to ophthalmopathy. After sampling, hyperthyroidism patients received methimazole starting at 30 mg daily, and ophthalmopathy patients received high-dose intravenous methylprednisolone. An independent validation cohort was composed of around 19 hyperthyroidism patients and around 16 patients who later progressed from hyperthyroidism to ophthalmopathy. In total, 135 blood samples were TCR-sequenced: fewer than 50 ophthalmopathy, roughly 77 hyperthyroidism and around 17 hyperthyroidism-to-ophthalmopathy patients. Results and caveats for the whole study, not just this receptor: No statistical method was used to set the sample size in advance, and the investigators knew which group each participant was assigned to. In validation, the model predicted ophthalmopathy progression with over 60% sensitivity and roughly 72% specificity; 12 predicted patients were CT-confirmed with GO in a median of approximately 6.5 months. In cross-validation, the 13-signature model distinguished ophthalmopathy from stable hyperthyroidism with about 90% sensitivity and approximately 81% specificity, and in the test set the corresponding values were roughly 80% and 76%. Most expanded thyroid clonotypes with frequency above 0.001 were also detected in blood, suggesting blood repertoires may reflect the thyroid immune response.

This clonotype came up many times. Its binding antigen is unknown. The sample holds no much larger clone one base away, and base qualities are not on file. For repertoire sequencing, TCR beta CDR3 regions were amplified from RNA transcripts. HTBI primers and the Qiagen OneStep RT-PCR kit were used in a first-round RT-PCR, which was followed by a second-round multiplex PCR, size selection and purification. Libraries were sequenced paired-end with 100 bp reads on an Illumina HiSeq2000. Per the authors' processing: SOAPnuke was used to process the reads, removing any read that contained adapters or uncalled bases, had a mean Phred below 15, or lacked an exact match to the constant primer or identifier. High-quality paired reads were merged with COPE v1.2.5. Each unique nucleotide sequence was treated as a clonotype, and MiTCR v1.1 was used to align the clonotypes to the IMGT TRB V, D and J references. The analysis was limited to V-J combinations with a frequency above 0.0001, which together covered 99.2% of repertoires. For each V-J combination, a TCR clonal expansion and chaos score was defined as F50 clonal expansion divided by the chaos observed in the TCRdist matrix. Welch's t-statistics and random forest were used to reduce the features to about a dozen V-J combinations, which were then used as input to a naive Bayes classifier. Thyroid-blood repertoire similarity was quantified with the Morisita-Horn index. Through fastp at Q25 and MiXCR, TCRdb rebuilt clones from the public reads, retaining in-frame beta chains. For every CDR3 protein sequence, its rows merge into one entry that carries the most common genes and DNA. These V and J calls rely on TCRdb rather than the paper's analysis. The sample table lists approximately 500,000 distinct CDR3 sequences, around an eighth of them with a count of one. Of the sample, approximately 9.8% is held by the ten largest clones.

The ophthalmopathy patients had moderately to severely active disease, with a Clinical Activity Score of 3 or higher, a NOSPECS grade of 4 or higher, and a disease duration of less than 3 months. Patients with other autoimmune diseases, uncontrolled infections, pregnancy or lactation were excluded. Diagnosis was based on clinical symptoms, serum thyroxine, TRAb, thyroid ultrasound and orbital computed tomography. Using Ficoll-Paque density gradient centrifugation, PBMCs were isolated from about 9.4 ml of fresh peripheral blood. Trizol reagent was used to extract the total RNA, and its quality was then checked on an Agilent 2100 Bioanalyzer. The CDR3 runs 16 amino acids, cysteine and phenylalanine included. The kept DNA is CDR3 alone, 48 bases in frame from the first base. Trimming takes 9 bases off V and 2 bases off J; junction bases not matched to a gene: 15. Taken from the germline V gene, the CDR1 and CDR2 loops are MDHEN and SYDVKM.

The material sequenced was blood. The rearrangement combines TRBV28 with TRBJ1-2; 7 central nucleotides agree with TRBD1. The sequence derives from a woman aged 30 to 39 with Graves' ophthalmopathy. Donor details come from another sample of the same person, matched by shared clones. CDR3 sequence: CASKRQGGKANYGYTF. The DNA is as follows: TGTGCCAGTAAAAGACAGGGCGGTAAAGCCAACTATGGCTACACCTTC.